This T cell receptor (beta chain) comes out of a study of T cells in women clearing cervical HPV infection. TCRdb keeps only in-frame clones here, not all; method: immunoSEQ multiplex PCR. The sample is made up of about 24,000 clones, and the top ten hold 5.4% of it. With respect to this clone: The read falls 3 residues short of the CDR3 end, and the missing part is taken from the germline J gene.

This CDR3 comprises 13 residues. Germline CDR1 SGHTA, CDR2 FQGNSA. The sample was blood buffy coat. The V gene is TRBV7-2, the J gene TRBJ1-2, with D hard to call. The sequence came from a woman between 18 and 70 years old with a cervical HPV16 infection that either progressed to CIN3+ or cleared (not recorded which). CDR3 sequence: CASSYKWPDTYTF. The part of the CDR3 DNA that was read is TGTGCCAGCAGCTATAAATGGCCAGATACC. The entire variable domain, with the rest obtained from reference TRBV7-2 and TRBJ1-2, is as follows: GAGVSQSPSNKVTEKGKDVELRCDPISGHTALYWYRQSLGQGLEFLIYFQGNSAPDKSGLPSDRFSAERTGGSVSTLTIQRTQQEDSAVYLCASSYKWPDTYTFGSGTRLTVV.